Listed here are 8 T cell receptor beta chains from one sample, sequenced in a study of post-analysis software for immune sequencing data. For these TCRs, the target antigens are not known. Unique molecular identifiers were present in the TCR beta cDNA libraries. One entry per CDR3 protein, called by TCRdb with MiXCR from the PCR reads. Of just over 250,000 distinct CDR3 sequences listed, about 38% are singletons. Study results and caveats: Five or six TRBV segments were more frequent in patients than controls; TRBV5-6, TRBV5-1 and TRBV20-1 belonged to this group.

The material sequenced was blood. The receptors come from a girl aged 10-17 years with multiple sclerosis.

Regarding this clonotype: At one of its ends the junction is not consistent with the germline gene, which may arise from a read error. This rearrangement joins TRBV10-3 to TRBJ2-1; 7 bases match TRBD2. CDR3 length: 17 residues. The germline V gene encodes CDR1 ENHRY and CDR2 SYGVKD. As DNA, the CDR3 is TGTGCCATCAGTGAGGAGGCTAGCGGAACCCCATACAATGAGCAGTTCTTT. Its translation is CAISEEASGTPYNEQFF.

This clonotype turned up a few times. The chain uses TRBV28 and TRBJ1-1; D ambiguous. V shed 2 bases and J shed 6 bases, with 7 bases lying between them. The CDR3 runs 12 residues. Germline V CDR1 and CDR2: MDHEN, SYDVKM. CDR3 in amino acids: CASSLIEAEAFF. In nucleotides, the CDR3 is TGTGCCAGCAGTTTAATCGAAGCTGAAGCTTTCTTT.

This clonotype occurred many times. The genes are TRBV6-5 and TRBJ1-1; tentatively, D is TRBD1 (5 bases). Germline lookup yields CDR1 MNHEY and CDR2 SVGAGI. The CDR3 sequence is 16 residues long. Trimming removed 0 bases from V and 4 bases from J, with 15 bases in between. The CDR3 DNA reads as TGTGCCAGCAGTTACTCGTGGGGTCGCGGGGGCACTGAAGCTTTCTTT. It translates to CASSYSWGRGGTEAFF.

This chain joins TRBV10-3 and TRBJ2-1, with 8 bases aligning to TRBD2. Germline V gene lookup returns CDR1 ENHRY and CDR2 SYGVKD. This CDR3 contains 16 residues. Trimming at V came to 2 bases and at J to 2 bases, leaving 5 bases not matched to a gene. DNA of the CDR3: TGTGCCATCAGTGAGCGAGCGGGAGTTCCCTACAATGAGCAGTTCTTC. Protein sequence: CAISERAGVPYNEQFF.

This clonotype was counted ten times or more. The chain links TRBV29-1 to TRBJ1-1; tentatively, D is TRBD1 (5 bases). Deletions cut 5 bases from V and 3 bases from J, with 10 bases between. This CDR3 spans 12 amino acids. Germline loops: CDR1 SQVTM, CDR2 ANQGSEA. This CDR3 is CSVRDPDTEAFF. The CDR3 DNA sequence: TGCAGCGTTCGGGACCCAGACACTGAAGCTTTCTTT. Full variable domain (missing parts from reference TRBV29-1 and TRBJ1-1): SAVISQKPSRDICQRGTSLTIQCQVDSQVTMMFWYRQQPGQSLTLIATANQGSEATYESGFVIDKFPISRPNLTFSTLTVSNMSPEDSSIYLCSVRDPDTEAFFGQGTRLTVV.

This clonotype was recorded a few times. This may stem from a read error, because a much larger clone lies one nucleotide away. The J gene is TRBJ2-4, the V gene TRBV5-6; 9 bases match TRBD1. The CDR3 length is 14 residues. Trimming cost V 3 bases and J 3 bases; bases outside gene matches: 1. Germline V gene sequence: CDR1 SGHDT, CDR2 YYEEEE. Written as DNA, the CDR3 is TGTGCCAGCAGCTGGGACAGGGTCAAAAACATTCAGTACTTC. Protein sequence: CASSWDRVKNIQYF.

Details on this clonotype: A read error may be the cause here, since a much bigger clone is one base away. The chain joins TRBV7-8 to TRBJ1-4, with D possibly TRBD1 on 6 matching bases. Germline loops: CDR1 SGHVS, CDR2 FQNEAQ. CDR3 length: 12 residues. CDR3 amino acids: CASTGDVEKRFF. CDR3 DNA: TGTGCCAGCACAGGGGACGTTGAAAAACGGTTTTTT.

This clonotype came up once. The chain uses TRBV12-3 or TRBV12-4 and TRBJ2-1, with D perhaps TRBD1 or TRBD2 (5 bases each). With 3 bases removed from V and 0 bases from J, the gap between germline ends came to 18 bases. The CDR3 extends over 18 amino acids. The CDR3 loop is CASSFGPGPSSSYNEQFF. For the CDR3, the DNA is TGTGCCAGCAGTTTCGGTCCGGGACCCTCGAGCTCCTACAATGAGCAGTTCTTC.